This paragraph reports one T cell receptor beta chain. The record originates from a study of blood T cell repertoires in COVID-19. Whole-study context: PBMCs, B-cell-depleted T cells, or T cells provided the cDNA or gDNA that made up the material.

The CDR3 consists of 18 residues. CDR1 KGHDR and CDR2 SFDVKD come from the germline V gene. With V trimmed by 3 bases and J by 5 bases, 12 bases remained unmatched. Study processing details: Amplifying reference gene primers gave estimates of nucleated cell counts. Assay: immunoSEQ multiplex PCR; the TCRdb copy retains only in-frame clones and omits some. V and J calls and clone size are given by that table; D and trimming were obtained from the DNA. This sample carries a few hundred thousand clones, approximately 86% of them seen once, and the ten largest clones take 4.1%. The specimen sequenced was peripheral blood. The sequence derives from a woman aged 50 to 65 with active or convalescent COVID-19. The chain employs TRBV24-1 and TRBJ2-1; TRBD1 matches 10 bases. The CDR3 sequence is CATSDPATGGAGHNEQFF. The CDR3 nucleotides are TGTGCCACCAGTGATCCAGCGACAGGGGGCGCGGGGCACAATGAGCAGTTCTTC.